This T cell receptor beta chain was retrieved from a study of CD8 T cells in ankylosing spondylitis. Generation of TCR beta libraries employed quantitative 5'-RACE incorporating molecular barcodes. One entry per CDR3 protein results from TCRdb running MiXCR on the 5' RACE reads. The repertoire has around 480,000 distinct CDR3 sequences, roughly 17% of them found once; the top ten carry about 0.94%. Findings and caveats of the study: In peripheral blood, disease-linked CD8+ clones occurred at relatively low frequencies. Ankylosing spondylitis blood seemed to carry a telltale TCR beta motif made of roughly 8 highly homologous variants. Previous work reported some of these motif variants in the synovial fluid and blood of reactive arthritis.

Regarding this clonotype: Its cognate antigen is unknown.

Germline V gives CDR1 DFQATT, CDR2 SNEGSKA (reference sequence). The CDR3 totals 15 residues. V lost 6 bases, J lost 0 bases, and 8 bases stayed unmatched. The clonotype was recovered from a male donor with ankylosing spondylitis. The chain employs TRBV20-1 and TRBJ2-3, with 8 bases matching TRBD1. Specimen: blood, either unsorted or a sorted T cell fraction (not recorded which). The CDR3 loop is CSAPGQGTSTDTQYF. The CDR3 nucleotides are TGCAGTGCGCCTGGACAGGGCACCAGCACAGATACGCAGTATTTT.